Listed below are T cell receptor beta chains from one sample, sequenced in a study of OX40 agonist ivuxolimab in advanced cancers. Only in-frame clones appear in the TCRdb table, and some are missing; sequencing was by immunoSEQ multiplex PCR. The profile shows 84,000 or so clones, 75% to 95% of them singletons. The sequences come from CD4+ or CD8+ T cells sorted from blood, collected in a trial of the OX40 agonist ivuxolimab. Source of these receptors: an adult with an advanced solid tumor such as melanoma, head and neck, liver or kidney cancer. CDR3s include the opening cysteine and the closing phenylalanine or tryptophan. A D gene is named only where the DNA matches it firmly. Clone size is stated in some rows and not others, as once, few, many or a class when expanded.

clone size | D gene | J gene | V gene | CDR3 DNA | CDR3 protein
. | . | TRBJ2-5 | TRBV20-1 | TGCAGTGCTAGTTTTTCTGAGACCCAGTACTTC | CSASFSETQYF
. | . | TRBJ2-5 | TRBV5-1 | TGCGCCAGCAGCCTGACTAGTGCGGCGGAACAAGAGACCCAGTACTTC | CASSLTSAAEQETQYF
. | . | TRBJ1-5 | TRBV19 | TGTGCCAGTAGTATCGAAGCGATTGATGGCCAGCCCCAGCATTTT | CASSIEAIDGQPQHF
. | . | TRBJ2-1 | TRBV12-1 | TGTGCCAGCAGCTCGGGGATAAATGAGGGGGCCTACAATGAGCAGTTCTTC | CASSSGINEGAYNEQFF
. | TRBD1 | TRBJ2-7 | TRBV27 | TGTGCCAGCGGAAGGGTGGGGACAGGATACGAGCAGTACTTC | CASGRVGTGYEQYF
few | . | TRBJ1-1 | TRBV2 | TGTGCCAGCAGTGAATGGGGGTATACTGAAGCTTTCTTT | CASSEWGYTEAFF
once | TRBD1 | TRBJ1-2 | TRBV19 | TGTGCCAGTAGTGCCAGACAGGGGGCGAGATATGGCTACACCTTC | CASSARQGARYGYTF
. | TRBD1 | TRBJ1-4 | TRBV5-5 | TGTGCCAGCAGCTTGGGTTCCTCGGGACAGAATAATGAAAAACTGTTTTTT | CASSLGSSGQNNEKLFF
. | . | TRBJ1-1 | TRBV28 | TGTGCCAGCACGGTCGGGAACACTGAAGCTTTCTTT | CASTVGNTEAFF
. | TRBD1 | TRBJ1-1 | TRBV25-1 | TGTGCCAGCAGACAGGGGGCGCGAAGGACTGAAGCTTTCTTT | CASRQGARRTEAFF
few | TRBD1 | TRBJ1-6 | TRBV19 | TGTGCCAGTTCCTCCGGGACAGATAATTCACCCCTCCACTTT | CASSSGTDNSPLHF
once | . | TRBJ1-2 | TRBV2 | TGTGCCAGCAGTGTAGGACAGTCCTATGGCTACACCTTC | CASSVGQSYGYTF
. | . | TRBJ2-7 | TRBV2 | TGTGCCAGCAGTGAGGGGGACTTCCTTCGCGAGCAGTACTTC | CASSEGDFLREQYF
. | . | TRBJ2-1 | TRBV19 | TGTGCCAGTAGGTGGGGGTTCGAACCCTACAATGAGCAGTTCTTC | CASRWGFEPYNEQFF
. | TRBD1 | TRBJ2-5 | TRBV5-1 | TGCGCCAGCAGCGTAGGACAGGGCCAGGAGACCCAGTACTTC | CASSVGQGQETQYF
. | . | TRBJ2-3 | TRBV4-2 | TGTGCCAGCAGCCAAGATCTCCGGGCGGGGACCTCGGATACGCAGTATTTT | CASSQDLRAGTSDTQYF
. | . | TRBJ2-7 | TRBV7-2 | TGTGCCAGCAGGGCCTACGGGACCGAATACTACGAGCAGTACTTC | CASRAYGTEYYEQYF
. | TRBD1 | TRBJ2-3 | TRBV6-4 | TGTGCCAGCAGTAACACAGGGGCAGGCACAGATACGCAGTATTTT | CASSNTGAGTDTQYF
. | . | TRBJ2-6 | TRBV11-2 | TGTGCCAGCAGCTCGGGCCGGGTGCCTGGGGCCAACGTCCTGACTTTC | CASSSGRVPGANVLTF
. | TRBD1 | TRBJ2-1 | TRBV5-6 | TGTGCCAGCATCCTGACAGGGGCCAATGAGCAGCTCTTC | CASILTGANEQLF
. | . | TRBJ1-1 | TRBV6-5 | TGTGCCAGCAGTTACTCGGCCCGCATGAACACTGAAGCTTTCTTT | CASSYSARMNTEAFF
. | . | TRBJ1-4 | TRBV5-1 | TGCGCCAGCAGCTTGGCCTTGGGCAATGAAAAACTGTTTTTT | CASSLALGNEKLFF
. | . | TRBJ2-1 | TRBV10-3 | TGTGCCATCAGTGGGGGGGCTAGCGGTTACAATGAGCAGTTCTTC | CAISGGASGYNEQFF
few | . | TRBJ1-2 | TRBV9 | TGTGCCAGCAGCGTAGGGGCTGGCAACTATGGCTACACCTTC | CASSVGAGNYGYTF
. | . | TRBJ1-1 | TRBV7-6 | TGTGCCAGCAGCTCTCAACCATCGGATACTGAAGCTTTCTTT | CASSSQPSDTEAFF
. | . | TRBJ2-7 | TRBV25-1 | TGTGCCAGCAGTGGGCTAGAGTTCTCTTACGAGCAGTACTTC | CASSGLEFSYEQYF
. | TRBD1 | TRBJ1-4 | TRBV11-3 | TGTGCCAGCAGCCCAGGGGGAACTAATGAAAAACTGTTTTTT | CASSPGGTNEKLFF
. | TRBD1 | TRBJ2-7 | TRBV6-6 | TGTGCCAGCAGCTCGACAGGGTACGAGCAGTACTTC | CASSSTGYEQYF
. | . | TRBJ2-1 | TRBV18 | TGTGCCAGCTCCCTTTACTACAATGAGCAGTTCTTC | CASSLYYNEQFF
. | TRBD1 | TRBJ2-6 | TRBV28 | TGTGCCAGCAGCCCAGGGGGCACTGGGGCCAACGTCCTGACTTTC | CASSPGGTGANVLTF
. | . | TRBJ2-3 | TRBV5-4 | TGTGCCAGCAGCTTGTTCCAGGCTGGAGGTACGCAGTATTTT | CASSLFQAGGTQYF
. | TRBD1 | TRBJ1-2 | TRBV19 | TGTGCCAGTAGTATTTCTGACAGGGCTGGCTACACCTTC | CASSISDRAGYTF
few | TRBD1 | TRBJ2-3 | TRBV27 | TGTGCCAGCACTAACCGGGACAGCCGCACAGATACGCAGTATTTT | CASTNRDSRTDTQYF
. | TRBD2 | TRBJ2-5 | TRBV4-2 | TGTGCCAGCAGCCATTATCCGGGACTAGCGGGAAGGGAGACCCAGTACTTC | CASSHYPGLAGRETQYF
. | . | TRBJ1-5 | TRBV18 | TGTGCCAGCTCTAAGGAGCTAAGCAATCAGCCCCAGCATTTT | CASSKELSNQPQHF
once | . | TRBJ2-1 | TRBV18 | TGTGCCAGCTCACCACGGGGGATATCCTACAATGAGCAGTTCTTC | CASSPRGISYNEQFF
once | . | TRBJ2-5 | TRBV7-7 | TGTGCTAGCAGCTTAGGGGGACAAGAGACCCAGTACTTC | CASSLGGQETQYF
. | . | TRBJ2-2 | TRBV25-1 | TGTGCCAGCAGCAGGGTGGCCGGGGAGCTGTTTTTT | CASSRVAGELFF
. | . | TRBJ1-1 | TRBV5-4 | TGTGCCAGCAGCCTACAGGGTGGCGGCACTGAAGCTTTCTTT | CASSLQGGGTEAFF
. | . | TRBJ2-3 | TRBV4-2 | TGTGCCAGCAGCCAAGATCTGTTAGAGAGAACGCAGTATTTT | CASSQDLLERTQYF
. | . | TRBJ2-1 | TRBV5-1 | TGCGCCAGCAGCTTAAGGGGGTGGGCTAGCGGAAACAATGAGCAGTTCTTC | CASSLRGWASGNNEQFF
. | . | TRBJ2-3 | TRBV28 | TGTGCCAGCAGTACCCCTAGCGGCACAGATACGCAGTATTTT | CASSTPSGTDTQYF
. | . | TRBJ1-1 | TRBV28 | TGTGCCAGCAGTCCTGTAGGGACTGAAGCTTTCTTT | CASSPVGTEAFF
. | . | TRBJ2-1 | TRBV4-1 | TGCGCCAGCAGCCAAGTGAGGGGAGGGCAGTTCTTC | CASSQVRGGQFF
once | TRBD1 | TRBJ1-6 | TRBV5-4 | TGTGCCAGCAGCCCCCTTGGACAGGGTGGGCATTCACCCCTCCACTTT | CASSPLGQGGHSPLHF
. | TRBD2 | TRBJ2-7 | TRBV19 | TGTGCCAGTAGTCTCACCAATCTCGGGGCTAGCGGGAACGACGAGCAGTACTTC | CASSLTNLGASGNDEQYF
. | . | TRBJ1-2 | TRBV10-3 | TGTGCCATCAGTAAGGAAAACCCGAGCGGGACGTATACCTTC | CAISKENPSGTYTF
. | . | TRBJ2-3 | TRBV7-2 | TGTGCCAGCAGCCGGGACCCCAGCACAGATACGCAGTATTTT | CASSRDPSTDTQYF
. | . | TRBJ1-2 | TRBV6-5 | TGTGCCAGCAGTTACTCCACTTTCCAGGTTGATGGCTACACCTTC | CASSYSTFQVDGYTF
. | . | TRBJ1-1 | TRBV28 | TGTGCCAGCAGTCCCCTGGGTCAGGTGAACACTGAAGCTTTCTTT | CASSPLGQVNTEAFF
. | TRBD1 | TRBJ1-4 | TRBV28 | TGTGCCAGCAGAACACGACAGGGGTGGGGTAATGAAAAACTGTTTTTT | CASRTRQGWGNEKLFF
. | . | TRBJ2-5 | TRBV5-6 | TGTGCCAGCAGCTTGGAGGCACTCCTTTTAGAGACCCAGTACTTC | CASSLEALLLETQYF
few | . | TRBJ1-1 | TRBV10-3 | TGTGCCACCCGGAGAGGGATCATGGACACTGAAGCTTTCTTT | CATRRGIMDTEAFF
. | TRBD1 | TRBJ1-3 | TRBV7-2 | TGTGCCAGCAGCCTGGGGGCAGGGGGAGGAAACACCATATATTTT | CASSLGAGGGNTIYF
. | TRBD2 | TRBJ2-1 | TRBV5-4 | TGTGCCAGCAGCTTGGGGACTAGCGGGAATGAGCAGTTCTTC | CASSLGTSGNEQFF
. | . | TRBJ2-2 | TRBV6-1 | TGTGCCAGCAGTGATCAGTCCCTGGCGAACACCGGGGAGCTGTTTTTT | CASSDQSLANTGELFF
. | . | TRBJ2-6 | TRBV9 | TGTGCCAGCAGCGTAGGGAGTGTCTCCGGGGCCAACGTCCTGACTTTC | CASSVGSVSGANVLTF
. | TRBD1 | TRBJ1-1 | TRBV27 | TGTGCCAGCCTGACCGGACAGGGGGCGCGAGGGGGCACTGAAGCTTTCTTT | CASLTGQGARGGTEAFF
. | . | TRBJ2-1 | TRBV7-2 | TGTGCCAGCAGCTTATTTTGGGGAAACAATGAGCAGTTCTTC | CASSLFWGNNEQFF
. | . | TRBJ2-7 | TRBV15 | TGTGCCACCAGCAGAGATCCAGGTTACCAATACGAGCAGTACTTC | CATSRDPGYQYEQYF